The source of this T cell receptor beta chain is a study of blood T cell repertoires in COVID-19. Study-wide context: Donors in the United States, Italy and Spain gave samples during acute or convalescent COVID-19. Sources were T cells, B-cell-depleted T cells, or PBMCs; the material itself was cDNA or gDNA.

The CDR3 runs to 14 residues. V dropped 0 bases and J dropped 5 bases, with 11 bases sitting between them. Germline lookup yields CDR1 SGDLS and CDR2 YYNGEE. This clone was counted once. How the authors handled the data: Estimation of nucleated cell counts was performed using reference gene primer amplification. The method was immunoSEQ multiplex PCR; TCRdb's version includes in-frame clones alone and lacks a portion of them. V and J calls and clone size are as listed in that table; D and trimming were resolved from the DNA. The sample has hundreds of thousands of clones; nearly 90% are singletons. The TCR sequence derives from a young man with active or convalescent COVID-19. Material: peripheral blood. The chain joins TRBV9 to TRBJ1-1; D unresolved. As DNA, the CDR3 is TGTGCCAGCAGCGTAGAACTGGTCGGGACTGAAGCTTTCTTT. Its translation: CASSVELVGTEAFF.